These 9 T cell receptor beta chains were all obtained from the same sample, sequenced in a study of shared clonotypes between healthy human individuals. CD45RO negativity and positive selection for CCR7 defined naive CD8 cells, a population that excluded terminally differentiated effector memory CD45RA+ cells. Sequencing was performed with immunoSEQ multiplex PCR; in TCRdb, only in-frame clones are kept and a portion is missing. Of around 1.9 million clones in the sample, around 93% are singletons; the top ten hold under 2%. The sequenced sample was naive CD8+ T cells from PBMCs. Every receptor here comes from a man between 18 and 35 years old in good health. Some clones in this sample may be carry-over from other donors' samples.

The chain uses TRBV7-9 and TRBJ1-2; unclear D gene. This CDR3 is 14 amino acids long. Germline values: CDR1 SEHNR, CDR2 FQNEAQ (reference sequence). Deletions cut 6 bases from V and 2 bases from J, with 13 bases between. The CDR3 coding sequence is TGTGCCAGCAGAAACGCAATCTCAAACTATGGCTACACCTTC. It encodes CASRNAISNYGYTF.

This rearrangement joins TRBV6-1 to TRBJ2-7, with D hard to call. Germline V CDR1 and CDR2: MNHNS, SASEGT. Trimming pared 1 base from V and 0 bases from J, leaving 13 bases between. CDR3 size: 16 residues. The CDR3 region is CASSEDSRTDSYEQYF. The DNA of the CDR3 is TGTGCCAGCAGTGAAGATTCCAGGACGGACTCCTACGAGCAGTACTTC.

V is TRBV4-3 and J is TRBJ2-7, with TRBD2 identical over 14 bases. The CDR3 is made up of 16 amino acids. The germline gives CDR1 LGHNA, CDR2 YSLEER. V was clipped by 1 base and J by 2 bases; unmatched bases: 1. In DNA form, the CDR3 reads TGCGCCAGCAGCCAAGGGGGACTAGCGGGAGCCTACGAGCAGTACTTC. It specifies CASSQGGLAGAYEQYF.

V usage is TRBV5-1 and J usage is TRBJ1-1; tentatively, D is TRBD1 (5 bases). There are 15 residues in the CDR3. V lost 3 bases and J 5 bases, leaving 17 bases between the germline ends. Germline values: CDR1 SGHRS, CDR2 YFSETQ. The CDR3 region has the DNA TGCGCCAGCAGCTGGGCCAATTTTTCAGGGACTGAAGCTTTCTTT. Residues: CASSWANFSGTEAFF.

The chain recombines TRBV2 with TRBJ1-1; D call uncertain. This CDR3 has 16 residues. Germline CDR1 SNHLY, CDR2 FYNNEI. The ends were cut back, 5 bases at V and 1 base at J, with 17 bases in the middle. In DNA form, the CDR3 reads TGTGCCAGCAGTCCCCCCCGGCCGGCAGGGAACACTGAAGCTTTCTTT. Protein sequence: CASSPPRPAGNTEAFF.

This clone has a handful of counts. This CDR3 is CASSLAGETAGELFF. The DNA for the CDR3 is TGCGCCAGCAGCTTGGCCGGTGAAACGGCCGGGGAGCTGTTTTTT. V and J are TRBV5-1 and TRBJ2-2; D gene uncertain. The CDR3 length is 15 residues. CDR1 is SGHRS, CDR2 YFSETQ, per germline. The ends were cut back, 0 bases at V and 6 bases at J, with 12 bases in the middle.

V gene TRBV5-4 combines with J gene TRBJ2-7; D is perhaps TRBD1 or TRBD2 (5 bases each). CDR3 length equals 17 residues. CDR1 SGHNT and CDR2 YYREEE come from the germline V gene (reference sequence). With 0 bases removed from V and 0 bases from J, the gap between germline ends came to 16 bases. CDR3 sequence (DNA): TGTGCCAGCAGCTTGGCCCCCGGGACGTACAGCTCCTACGAGCAGTACTTC. Translated, it gives CASSLAPGTYSSYEQYF.

The chain carries TRBV28 and TRBJ1-5; D is possibly TRBD1 (5 bases). V was clipped by 7 bases and J by 6 bases, with 22 bases between them. The CDR3 runs 16 residues. Germline V lookup: CDR1 MDHEN, CDR2 SYDVKM. The DNA for the CDR3 is TGTGCCAGCAACGGGCAAGTGGGGGTCGGAGGTCAGCCCCAGCATTTT. This encodes CASNGQVGVGGQPQHF.

The chain employs TRBV5-4 and TRBJ2-7; D not resolved. V was trimmed by 2 bases and J by 0 bases, leaving 21 bases between them. The CDR3 length is 18 residues. CDR1 is SGHNT, CDR2 YYREEE, per germline (reference sequence). CDR3 sequence: CASSFFFSTERASYEQYF. CDR3 DNA: TGTGCCAGCAGCTTTTTCTTTTCCACAGAGAGAGCCTCCTACGAGCAGTACTTC. Filled out from reference TRBV5-4 and TRBJ2-7, the complete variable domain reads ETGVTQSPTHLIKTRGQQVTLRCSSQSGHNTVSWYQQALGQGPQFIFQYYREEENGRGNFPPRFSGLQFPNYSSELNVNALELDDSALYLCASSFFFSTERASYEQYFGPGTRLTVT.